The clone carrying this T cell receptor beta chain occurred a few times. As yet, its antigen is unknown. Stated time point: newly diagnosed GD, antithyroid drugs for less than 3 months. The authors made the TCR library using RNA they extracted from PBMCs. The source of the sample is a study of regulatory T cells in long-lasting Graves disease. Findings and caveats of the study: Favored usage of TRBV28, TRBJ1-2 and TRBJ2-5 was recorded in persistent disease. Accuracy could have been hurt by small sample size.

Combining iRepertoire HTBI primers with Arm-PCR of CDR3 regions, the authors built TCR beta libraries. TCRdb recomputed calls from the multiplex PCR reads with MiXCR, one row per CDR3 protein. The sample shows over 350,000 distinct CDR3 sequences, 15% of them seen only once. Germline V gene sequence: CDR1 SGHVS, CDR2 FNYEAQ. Trimming removed 7 bases at V and 5 bases at J, with 20 bases between. The length of the CDR3 is 16 residues. These same data were also listed under a study on T cells in Graves' hyperthyroidism and ophthalmopathy.

The chain is built from TRBV7-6 and TRBJ2-2; possible D gene TRBD2, 7 bases. The sample consisted of peripheral blood mononuclear cells (PBMCs), taken at new diagnosis, from a patient treated with antithyroid drugs. This TCR came from a woman aged 40 to 50 with Graves disease. The CDR3 sequence: CASNLGGGRETGELFF. CDR3 coding DNA: TGTGCCAGCAACCTGGGGGGGGGGCGCGAGACCGGGGAGCTGTTTTTT. The whole variable domain, remainder taken from reference TRBV7-6 and TRBJ2-2, is GAGVSQSPRYKVTKRGQDVALRCDPISGHVSLYWYRQALGQGPEFLTYFNYEAQQDKSGLPNDRFSAERPEGSISTLTIQRTEQRDSAMYRCASNLGGGRETGELFFGEGSRLTVL.